The 9 T cell receptor beta chains below were found in one sample sequenced in a study of cytomegalovirus exposure and HLA in healthy donors. A multiplex PCR was run with 60 Vbeta primers and 13 Jbeta primers. Sequencing was performed with immunoSEQ multiplex PCR; in TCRdb, only in-frame clones are kept and a portion is missing. The sample yields about 130,000 clones, approximately 74% seen once. Sequences were obtained from PBMCs. The receptors were sampled from a male donor in good health and CMV-seronegative.

The rearrangement joins TRBV21-1 to TRBJ1-1; whether TRBD1, the table's D call, matches the DNA was not checked. TRBV21-1 is a pseudogene locus. The CDR3 sequence is 13 residues long. CDR3 in amino acids: CASSPQGFSEAFF. CDR3 nucleotides: TGTGCCAGCAGCCCCCAGGGGTTCTCGGAAGCTTTCTTT.

The CDR3 DNA reads TGTGCCAGCAGTAGGGACAGGGGCAATCAGCCCCAGCATTTT. This gives the protein CASSRDRGNQPQHF. The V and J genes are TRBV6-5 and TRBJ1-5; TRBD1 agrees at 9 bases. Germline V CDR1 and CDR2: MNHEY, SVGAGI. J gave up 2 bases and V 5 bases, and 1 base lay outside the gene matches. CDR3 length equals 14 residues.

V gene TRBV25-1 combines with J gene TRBJ2-7; D possibly corresponds to TRBD1 (5 bases). V was shortened by 0 bases and J by 2 bases, with 17 bases between the two germline ends. Germline assignment: CDR1 MGHDK and CDR2 SYGVNS. The CDR3 is made up of 17 amino acids. The CDR3 sequence is CASSEYYQTAGPYEQYF. CDR3 nucleotide sequence: TGTGCCAGCAGTGAATATTATCAGACAGCAGGACCCTACGAGCAGTACTTC.

The V call is TRBV19, the J call TRBJ2-7; tentatively, D is TRBD2 (5 bases). CDR1 and CDR2 (germline): LNHDA, SQIVND (reference sequence). The CDR3 length is 14 residues. V lost 3 bases to trimming and J lost 3 bases, with 12 bases between them. CDR3 DNA: TGTGCCAGTAGTATTTTAAGCGGCCACTACGAGCAGTACTTC. It encodes CASSILSGHYEQYF. Filled out from reference TRBV19 and TRBJ2-7, the complete variable domain reads DGGITQSPKYLFRKEGQNVTLSCEQNLNHDAMYWYRQDPGQGLRLIYYSQIVNDFQKGDIAEGYSVSREKKESFPLTVTSAQKNPTAFYLCASSILSGHYEQYFGPGTRLTVT.

V gene TRBV5-8 combines with J gene TRBJ2-2, with 10 bases matching TRBD2. Per the germline V gene, CDR1 is SGHTS and CDR2 is YDEGEE. V was clipped by 7 bases and J by 8 bases; unmatched bases: 5. There are 13 residues in the CDR3. CDR3 sequence reads: CASRLAGVGELFF. In DNA, the CDR3 is TGTGCCAGCCGGCTAGCGGGAGTTGGGGAGCTGTTTTTT.

This chain connects TRBV7-2 to TRBJ1-4; D may be TRBD1 (5 bases). The CDR3 is 14 residues long. Trimming shortened V by 2 bases and J by 13 bases, and 17 bases separated the two germline ends. Germline V gene data show CDR1 as SGHTA and CDR2 as FQGNSA. CDR3 sequence (DNA): TGTGCCAGCAGCTTACTAGGCGGGGCAGATGGACTGTTTTTT. It translates to CASSLLGGADGLFF. Full variable domain (outside the CDR3, taken from reference TRBV7-2 and TRBJ1-4): GAGVSQSPSNKVTEKGKDVELRCDPISGHTALYWYRQSLGQGLEFLIYFQGNSAPDKSGLPSDRFSAERTGGSVSTLTIQRTQQEDSAVYLCASSLLGGADGLFFGSGTQLSVL.

About this clone: Its ends do not fully match the called genes, so a read error is possible. J is TRBJ2-1 and V is TRBV7-9; the D gene is possibly TRBD1 (6 bases). Germline V gives CDR1 SEHNR, CDR2 FQNEAQ (reference sequence). The CDR3 contains 14 residues. The CDR3 nucleotides are TGTTCCAGCAGGGGTGGTGGAGCCTACAATGAGCAGTTCTTC. Encoded protein: CSSRGGGAYNEQFF.

The chain is built from TRBV7-3 and TRBJ2-1; 7 bases agree with TRBD2. Trimming removed 1 base from V and 6 bases from J; junction bases left unmatched: 6. Germline CDR1 SGHTA, CDR2 FQGTGA. The CDR3 runs 15 residues. CDR3 nucleotides: TGTGCCAGCAGCTTAAGGGCGGGAGTAGCCAATGAGCAGTTCTTC. Protein product: CASSLRAGVANEQFF. Full variable domain (remainder filled in from reference TRBV7-3 and TRBJ2-1): GAGVSQTPSNKVTEKGKYVELRCDPISGHTALYWYRQSLGQGPEFLIYFQGTGAADDSGLPNDRFFAVRPEGSVSTLKIQRTERGDSAVYLCASSLRAGVANEQFFGPGTRLTVL.

The J gene is TRBJ1-2, the V gene TRBV15; D ambiguous. The germline gives CDR1 LNHNV, CDR2 YYDKDF (reference sequence). This CDR3 has 14 residues. V dropped 4 bases and J dropped 7 bases, with 16 bases sitting between them. The CDR3: CATSTPRKGGGYTF. The DNA of the CDR3 is TGTGCCACCAGCACACCTCGGAAGGGAGGTGGCTACACCTTC. Full variable domain (outside the CDR3, taken from reference TRBV15 and TRBJ1-2): DAMVIQNPRYQVTQFGKPVTLSCSQTLNHNVMYWYQQKSSQAPKLLFHYYDKDFNNEADTPDNFQSRRPNTSFCFLDIRSPGLGDTAMYLCATSTPRKGGGYTFGSGTRLTVV.